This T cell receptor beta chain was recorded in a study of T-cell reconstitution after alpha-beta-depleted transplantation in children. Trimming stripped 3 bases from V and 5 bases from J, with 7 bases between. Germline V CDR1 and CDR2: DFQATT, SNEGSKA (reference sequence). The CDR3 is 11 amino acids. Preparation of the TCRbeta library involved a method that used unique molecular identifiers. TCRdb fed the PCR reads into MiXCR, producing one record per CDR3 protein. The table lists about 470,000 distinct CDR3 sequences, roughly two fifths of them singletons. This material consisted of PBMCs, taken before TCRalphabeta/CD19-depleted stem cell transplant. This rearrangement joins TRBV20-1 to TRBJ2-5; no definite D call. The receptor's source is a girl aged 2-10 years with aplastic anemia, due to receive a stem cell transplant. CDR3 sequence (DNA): TGCAGTGCTAGTGTGTTGGAGACCCAGTACTTC. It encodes CSASVLETQYF.